The 14 T cell receptor beta chains reported below all come from one sample, sequenced in a study of blood T cell repertoires in COVID-19. TCRdb keeps only in-frame clones here, not all; method: immunoSEQ multiplex PCR. The sample includes about 87,000 clones, about four fifths of them seen just once. The sequenced sample consisted of peripheral blood. These receptors all come from a woman aged 65 to 85 with acute or convalescent COVID-19.

Written as DNA, the CDR3 is TGCGCCAGCAGCCACGGCTATGGCTACACCTTC. This gives the protein CASSHGYGYTF. The chain is built from TRBV4-1 and TRBJ1-2; no reliable D call. Germline assignment: CDR1 MGHRA and CDR2 YSYEKL. The CDR3 runs 11 residues. V shed 3 bases and J shed 4 bases, with 3 bases lying between them.

This chain connects TRBV29-1 to TRBJ2-2; 8 positions match TRBD1. CDR3 length: 14 residues. The germline gives CDR1 SQVTM, CDR2 ANQGSEA. With V trimmed by 6 bases and J by 5 bases, 8 bases remained unmatched. The CDR3 spells CSVPGQEVTGELFF. The CDR3 DNA follows: TGCAGCGTCCCGGGACAGGAGGTGACCGGGGAGCTGTTTTTT.

The genes are TRBV27 and TRBJ1-1, with a possible D match to TRBD1 (5 bases). CDR1 MNHEY and CDR2 SMNVEV come from the germline V gene (reference sequence). This CDR3 region has 13 residues. The V end lost 9 bases, the J end lost 5 bases, and 16 bases lay between the germline ends. CDR3 loop: CARQLRGSTEAFF. The CDR3 DNA is TGTGCCAGACAGCTTCGGGGGAGTACTGAAGCTTTCTTT.

The V gene is TRBV6-7, the J gene TRBJ2-7; 8 bases fit TRBD1. TRBV6-7 is recorded as an ORF, its role being uncertain. V dropped 5 bases and J dropped 3; count of bases not matched to a gene: 3. The CDR3 length is 13 residues. CDR3 residues: CASSRTGSYEQYF. The CDR3 DNA is TGTGCCAGCAGTAGGACAGGGAGCTACGAGCAGTACTTC.

CDR3 coding DNA: TGTGCCAGCAGCCGACAGGGGGGGATGGACTATGGCTACACCTTC. Its protein product is CASSRQGGMDYGYTF. The V gene is TRBV5-5, the J gene TRBJ1-2; 9 positions match TRBD1. The CDR3 runs to 15 residues. The V gene end was trimmed by 4 bases and the J gene end by 3 bases; junction bases not matched to a gene: 7. Germline CDR1 SGHKS, CDR2 YYEKEE (reference sequence).

The chain's CDR3 is CASSPDRDVETQYF. The DNA for the CDR3 is TGTGCCAGCAGCCCCGACAGGGATGTGGAGACCCAGTACTTC. The chain couples TRBV7-3 to TRBJ2-5, with TRBD1 identical over 7 bases. Germline-derived CDR1 and CDR2 are SGHTA and FQGTGA. J gave up 5 bases and V 5 bases, and 8 bases lay outside the gene matches. The CDR3 length is 14 residues.

The chain links TRBV7-2 to TRBJ2-2; 13 bases match TRBD2. The CDR3 totals 16 residues. V shed 6 bases and J 6 bases; nucleotides not matched to a gene: 7. Germline values: CDR1 SGHTA, CDR2 FQGNSA. The CDR3 DNA follows: TGTGCCAGCAGACTTACTAGCGGGGGGGCCCCCGGGGAGCTGTTTTTT. Protein: CASRLTSGGAPGELFF. The full variable domain, in which reference TRBV7-2 and TRBJ2-2 provide the parts outside the CDR3, is GAGVSQSPSNKVTEKGKDVELRCDPISGHTALYWYRQSLGQGLEFLIYFQGNSAPDKSGLPSDRFSAERTGGSVSTLTIQRTQQEDSAVYLCASRLTSGGAPGELFFGEGSRLTVL.

The CDR3 loop is CASSLASRNDKPQHF. In DNA, the CDR3 is TGTGCCAGCAGCTTGGCTTCCAGGAACGATAAGCCCCAGCATTTT. This chain connects TRBV5-6 to TRBJ1-5; D unresolved. Per the germline V gene, CDR1 is SGHDT and CDR2 is YYEEEE. Trimming left V 0 bases short and J 8 bases short, with 15 bases between. The CDR3 spans 15 residues. Full variable domain (rest looked up from reference TRBV5-6 and TRBJ1-5): DAGVTQSPTHLIKTRGQQVTLRCSPKSGHDTVSWYQQALGQGPQFIFQYYEEEERQRGNFPDRFSGHQFPNYSSELNVNALLLGDSALYLCASSLASRNDKPQHFGDGTRLSIL.

The chain joins TRBV19 to TRBJ1-2; no reliable D call. The CDR3 is made up of 15 amino acids. CDR1 is LNHDA and CDR2 is SQIVND in the germline V gene (reference sequence). Trimming removed 6 bases at V and 1 base at J, with 15 bases between. The CDR3: CASRDSGGNNYGYTF. The CDR3 DNA reads TGTGCCAGTAGGGACTCCGGCGGAAATAACTATGGCTACACCTTC.

The chain couples TRBV5-6 to TRBJ2-3, with 12 bases that match TRBD2. The CDR3 is 16 amino acids. Germline CDR1 is SGHDT and CDR2 is YYEEEE. J was trimmed by 4 bases and V by 0 bases; bases with no gene match: 3. CDR3 nucleotides: TGTGCCAGCAGCTTGGACGGACTAGCGGGGTCAGATACGCAGTATTTT. Translating it yields CASSLDGLAGSDTQYF.

This clone is medium-sized (0.01 to 0.1%). The rearrangement joins TRBV15 to TRBJ2-3; tentatively, D is TRBD2 (6 bases). V gave up 3 bases and J gave up 6 bases, with 22 bases separating them. CDR1 and CDR2 from the germline V gene are LNHNV and YYDKDF (reference sequence). This CDR3 is built from 17 residues. The CDR3 loop reads CATSSDQGGFLRDTQYF. The CDR3 DNA reads as TGTGCCACCAGCAGCGATCAGGGAGGCTTTTTACGGGATACGCAGTATTTT.

This clone was seen a few times. J is TRBJ1-2 and V is TRBV5-4; tentatively, D is TRBD1 (6 bases). Trimming left V 0 bases short and J 4 bases short, with 10 bases between. CDR3 length: 14 residues. The V gene's germline CDR1 is SGHNT and CDR2 YYREEE (reference sequence). This chain's CDR3 is CASSLGGGAYGYTF. CDR3 nucleotides: TGTGCCAGCAGCTTGGGGGGGGGCGCCTATGGCTACACCTTC.

The chain uses TRBV19 and TRBJ1-1; the match to TRBD1 covers 8 bases. CDR1 and CDR2 from the germline V gene are LNHDA and SQIVND (reference sequence). The CDR3 covers 15 residues. Trimming took 0 bases from V and 3 from J; bases not matched to a gene: 3. The CDR3 region is CASSIDPGGYTEAFF. The DNA of the CDR3 is TGTGCCAGTAGTATAGATCCAGGGGGCTACACTGAAGCTTTCTTT.

The chain couples TRBV5-5 to TRBJ1-1, with D unclear. The V end was cut by 0 bases, the J end by 9 bases, with 12 bases between. The germline V gene encodes CDR1 SGHKS and CDR2 YYEKEE (reference sequence). There are 13 residues in the CDR3. The CDR3 coding sequence is TGTGCCAGCAGCTTGGAATGGCAGACACAAGCTTTCTTT. Residues: CASSLEWQTQAFF.